One and the same sample provided the 26 T cell receptor beta chains below, sequenced in a study of blood T cells in healthy people across ages. The use of a sample-barcoded 5' primer and a J-beta primer mix characterized a second PCR of roughly 6 to 11 cycles. TCRdb reprocessed the 5' RACE reads via MiXCR and lists one record per CDR3 protein. The table has about 800,000 distinct CDR3 sequences, 20% to 25% seen once. These data also featured in a second study, about T cells of mothers and their children.

Sample: blood. Receptor source: a boy between 10 and 17 years old in good health.

This clonotype was seen more than once but under ten times. The chain uses TRBV27 and TRBJ2-5; D might be TRBD1 (6 bases). The end of the DNA is better explained by TRBJ2-1, so the J call may be wrong. The germline V gene encodes CDR1 MNHEY and CDR2 SMNVEV (reference sequence). The CDR3 totals 14 residues. CDR3 protein: CASSYQTGSDEQFF. CDR3 nucleotide sequence: TGTGCCAGCAGTTACCAAACAGGGAGTGATGAGCAGTTCTTC.

This clonotype occurred a few times. The chain couples TRBV21-1 to TRBJ1-1. TRBV21-1 is labeled a pseudogene. The CDR3 spans 12 residues. The CDR3 is CASSKGGTEAFF. The CDR3 region has the DNA TGTGCCAGCAGCAAAGGGGGAACTGAAGCTTTCTTT.

The gene calls are TRBV7-3 and TRBJ1-1, with 10 bases identical to TRBD1. CDR1 and CDR2 from the germline V gene are SGHTA and FQGTGA. Unmatched junction bases numbered 4, after V lost 5 bases and J lost 4 bases. The CDR3 has 14 amino acids. CDR3 protein: CASSRDRGATEAFF. CDR3 coding DNA: TGTGCCAGCAGCCGGGACAGGGGTGCCACTGAAGCTTTCTTT. Complete variable domain (other parts from reference TRBV7-3 and TRBJ1-1): GAGVSQTPSNKVTEKGKYVELRCDPISGHTALYWYRQSLGQGPEFLIYFQGTGAADDSGLPNDRFFAVRPEGSVSTLKIQRTERGDSAVYLCASSRDRGATEAFFGQGTRLTVV.

In this sample, this clonotype turned up a few times. This chain connects TRBV28 to TRBJ1-4; no firm D call. CDR1 and CDR2 (germline): MDHEN, SYDVKM. The length of the CDR3 is 16 residues. Trimming stripped 3 bases from V and 4 bases from J, with 15 bases between. The CDR3 nucleotides are TGTGCCAGCAGTTTCCGGGCTCTACAGATTAATGAAAAACTGTTTTTT. Its translation is CASSFRALQINEKLFF.

The CDR3 protein is CSARGQGADTQYF. CDR3 nucleotide sequence: TGCAGTGCTAGAGGACAGGGGGCAGATACGCAGTATTTT. This chain links TRBV20-1 with TRBJ2-3; TRBD1 agrees at 9 bases. This CDR3 has 13 amino acids. Germline V gene lookup returns CDR1 DFQATT and CDR2 SNEGSKA (reference sequence). The J segment lost 4 bases and the V segment lost 1 base, leaving 0 bases of the junction unmatched.

In this sample, this clonotype turned up a few times. CDR3 DNA sequence: TGTGCCAGCAGCCCCCGCCAAAACGGAGAGACCCAGTACTTC. This sequence encodes CASSPRQNGETQYF. The chain recombines TRBV7-6 with TRBJ2-5; no definite D call. Trimming removed 5 bases at V and 4 bases at J, with 14 bases between. This CDR3 spans 14 amino acids. Looked up from germline, CDR1 is SGHVS and CDR2 is FNYEAQ. The variable domain in full, completed from reference TRBV7-6 and TRBJ2-5, reads GAGVSQSPRYKVTKRGQDVALRCDPISGHVSLYWYRQALGQGPEFLTYFNYEAQQDKSGLPNDRFSAERPEGSISTLTIQRTEQRDSAMYRCASSPRQNGETQYFGPGTRLLVL.

This clonotype was seen a handful of times. The chain links TRBV28 to TRBJ2-4, with TRBD1 matching over 7 bases. The V segment lost 4 bases and the J segment 9 bases; nucleotides outside the gene matches: 15. Germline CDR1 reads MDHEN; CDR2 reads SYDVKM. This CDR3 has 16 amino acids. The CDR3 loop is CASSSLGQSPNGIQYF. For the CDR3, the DNA is TGTGCCAGCAGTTCCCTGGGACAGAGCCCAAATGGCATTCAGTACTTC.

This clonotype was seen a handful of times. The chain combines TRBV20-1 with TRBJ2-5; 7 bases align to TRBD2. This CDR3 comprises 12 residues. CDR1 and CDR2 from the germline V gene are DFQATT and SNEGSKA (reference sequence). The trim removed 8 bases at V and 4 bases at J, leaving 7 bases unmatched. This chain's CDR3 is CSIVPGGETQYF. CDR3 nucleotide sequence: TGCAGTATCGTACCGGGAGGAGAGACCCAGTACTTC.

Ten or more counts support this clonotype. The chain couples TRBV12-3 or TRBV12-4 to TRBJ1-1, with a weak D call TRBD1 (5 bases). This CDR3 contains 14 residues. Trimming stripped 7 bases from V and 2 bases from J, with 14 bases between. The CDR3 sequence is CASIPSGTNTEAFF. Written as DNA, the CDR3 is TGTGCCAGCATCCCATCCGGGACCAACACTGAAGCTTTCTTT.

In its sample, this clonotype was seen a few times. V is TRBV19 and J is TRBJ2-1; D unresolved. Germline CDR1 LNHDA, CDR2 SQIVND (reference sequence). The CDR3 sequence is 13 residues long. Trimming left V 5 bases short and J 7 bases short, with 12 bases between. The DNA for the CDR3 is TGTGCCAGTAGTGCAGTCCAGGATAATGAGCAGTTCTTC. Encoded protein: CASSAVQDNEQFF.

This clonotype was counted a few times. The V and J genes are TRBV15 and TRBJ1-4; the D is unclear. V was cut by 3 bases and J by 8 bases, with 13 bases left in between. The CDR3 loop spans 14 amino acids. Germline loops: CDR1 LNHNV, CDR2 YYDKDF (reference sequence). The DNA of the CDR3 is TGTGCCACCAGCAGGTTACTAGCGGGGGAAAAACTGTTTTTT. It translates to CATSRLLAGEKLFF.

CDR3 region: CASSTGTGRTGEQFF. The CDR3 region has the DNA TGTGCCAGCAGTACCGGGACAGGGAGGACCGGTGAGCAGTTCTTC. V is TRBV12-3 or TRBV12-4 and J is TRBJ2-1, with 9 bases that match TRBD1. Losses at the gene ends were 5 bases for V and 9 bases for J; bases not matched to a gene: 11. This CDR3 comprises 15 residues.

The chain joins TRBV6-1 to TRBJ2-1; 7 nucleotides match TRBD1. The CDR3 is 15 residues long. CDR1 and CDR2 from the germline V gene are MNHNS and SASEGT. V lost 4 bases, J lost 2 bases, and 5 bases stayed unmatched. The CDR3 loop is CASSGDRVPYNEQFF. CDR3 sequence (DNA): TGTGCCAGCAGTGGCGACAGGGTACCCTACAATGAGCAGTTCTTC.

The chain has TRBV20-1 and TRBJ2-1; 8 bases align to TRBD2. V gave up 5 bases and J gave up 2 bases; unmatched junction bases: 5. This CDR3 comprises 14 residues. Per germline, CDR1 DFQATT and CDR2 SNEGSKA (reference sequence). CDR3 nucleotides: TGCAGTGCTTTTATTAGCGGGACCTACAATGAGCAGTTCTTC. This gives the protein CSAFISGTYNEQFF.

This chain uses TRBV20-1 with TRBJ2-6; D not certain. This CDR3 region has 14 residues. Trimming shortened V by 1 base and J by 2 bases, and 6 bases separated the two germline ends. Germline V lookup: CDR1 DFQATT, CDR2 SNEGSKA (reference sequence). CDR3 sequence reads: CSARGLAGANVLTF. The CDR3 DNA reads TGCAGTGCTAGAGGTTTGGCTGGGGCCAACGTCCTGACTTTC.

This rearrangement joins TRBV29-1 to TRBJ1-2; D unclear. Trimming took 7 bases from V and 8 from J, leaving 23 bases between them. The CDR3 has 14 residues. Germline-derived CDR1 and CDR2 are SQVTM and ANQGSEA. CDR3 DNA sequence: TGCAGCGCTCTCGAGGAAGATCGTCTCGAAGGCTACACCTTC. Protein product: CSALEEDRLEGYTF.

V and J are TRBV11-1 and TRBJ2-3, with 14 bases lining up with TRBD2. Germline trimming cut 6 bases from V and 4 bases from J; bases unmatched to any gene: 9. CDR3 length: 17 amino acids. CDR1 SGHAT and CDR2 FQDESV come from the germline V gene (reference sequence). CDR3 amino acids: CASSQTGTSGRSDTQYF. CDR3 DNA sequence: TGTGCCAGCAGTCAAACCGGGACTAGCGGGAGATCAGATACGCAGTATTTT. Full variable domain (outside the CDR3, taken from reference TRBV11-1 and TRBJ2-3): EAEVAQSPRYKITEKSQAVAFWCDPISGHATLYWYRQILGQGPELLVQFQDESVVDDSQLPKDRFSAERLKGVDSTLKIQPAELGDSAMYLCASSQTGTSGRSDTQYFGPGTRLTVL.

The chain employs TRBV6-5 and TRBJ1-1; D gene unclear. The CDR3 is 15 amino acids. V lost 0 bases to trimming and J lost 0 bases, with 8 bases between them. From germline, CDR1 is MNHEY and CDR2 SVGAGI. The CDR3 reads CASSYSRLLNTEAFF. The CDR3 region has the DNA TGTGCCAGCAGTTACTCGAGACTGCTGAACACTGAAGCTTTCTTT.

This clonotype was detected only a few times. The chain employs TRBV24-1 and TRBJ2-1; D uncertain. V shed 4 bases and J shed 2 bases, with 11 bases lying between them. CDR1 is KGHDR, CDR2 SFDVKD, per germline. The CDR3 spans 15 residues. This CDR3 reads CATSDRAGPYNEQFF. The CDR3 region has the DNA TGTGCCACCAGTGACCGGGCAGGCCCCTACAATGAGCAGTTCTTC.

V and J are TRBV28 and TRBJ1-4; the D gene is possibly TRBD1 (5 bases). The CDR3 covers 12 residues. V lost 4 bases and J 10 bases, leaving 10 bases between the germline ends. In germline, CDR1 is MDHEN, CDR2 SYDVKM. CDR3 protein: CASSSRRGKLFF. For the CDR3, the DNA is TGTGCCAGCAGTTCGAGGAGGGGAAAACTGTTTTTT.

This clonotype was counted between two and nine times. The chain joins TRBV20-1 to TRBJ2-3; no firm D call. CDR1 DFQATT and CDR2 SNEGSKA come from the germline V gene (reference sequence). The CDR3 has 14 residues. The ends were cut back, 3 bases at V and 9 bases at J, with 19 bases in the middle. The CDR3, as DNA: TGCAGTGCTAGTATGGATACTCCCACTTTGACGCAGTATTTT. Protein: CSASMDTPTLTQYF.

This clonotype showed up just a few times. The gene calls are TRBV4-1 and TRBJ1-1; D is unclear. Germline CDR1 is MGHRA and CDR2 is YSYEKL. The germline V and J ends were trimmed by 0 bases and 5 bases, with 13 bases remaining between them. The CDR3 covers 15 residues. The CDR3 DNA reads as TGCGCCAGCAGCCAAGAAAAAGGGTTGGGGACTGAAGCTTTCTTT. It is translated as CASSQEKGLGTEAFF.

This clonotype was seen a handful of times. The chain is built from TRBV3-1 and TRBJ2-2, with D unresolved. V gave up 6 bases and J gave up 8 bases, with 7 bases separating them. This CDR3 is built from 11 residues. In germline, CDR1 is LGHDT, CDR2 YNNKEL (reference sequence). The CDR3 is CASRGSGELFF. DNA for the CDR3: TGTGCCAGCAGGGGGTCAGGGGAGCTGTTTTTT.

The gene calls are TRBV6-6 and TRBJ2-3; TRBD2 is a possible D gene (6 bases). V was clipped by 5 bases and J by 0 bases, with 12 bases between them. Germline CDR1 is MNHNY and CDR2 is SVGAGI (reference sequence). CDR3 length: 15 residues. The CDR3 region is CASSLSRGSTDTQYF. CDR3 in DNA: TGTGCCAGCAGTCTGTCTCGGGGGAGCACAGATACGCAGTATTTT.

The chain has TRBV5-1 and TRBJ2-7, with 9 bases matching TRBD2. The DNA end is more similar to TRBJ2-1, so the J call may be wrong. The CDR3 totals 15 residues. The germline gives CDR1 SGHRS, CDR2 YFSETQ. The CDR3: CASSSQRGDYNEQFF. As DNA, the CDR3 is TGCGCCAGCAGCTCCCAGCGGGGGGACTACAATGAGCAGTTCTTC.

This clonotype has just a few counts. The gene calls are TRBV28 and TRBJ1-4; 8 bases line up with TRBD1. The V and J ends lost 6 bases and 8 bases, in that order; junction bases with no gene match: 2. Germline V lookup: CDR1 MDHEN, CDR2 SYDVKM. The CDR3 covers 12 residues. The DNA for the CDR3 is TGTGCCAGCAGGGACAGGGAGGAAAAACTGTTTTTT. It yields the protein CASRDREEKLFF.